The 17 T cell receptor beta chains reported below all come from one sample, sequenced in a study of human T cells and chemical hapten exposure. Time point in this sample: patch test 2, 6 weeks after DPC sensitization. The treatment was: therapeutic diphenylcyclopropenone sensitization with weekly scalp DPC. TCRdb fed the RACE reads into MiXCR, producing one record per CDR3 protein. The data contain more than 85,000 distinct CDR3 sequences, 9.5% to 12% of them seen just once; the ten biggest clones take up around 2.1%. The source material was whole blood, sampled in connection with sensitization to the hapten diphenylcyclopropenone (DPC). These receptors were taken from a middle-aged man with alopecia areata. Some clones in this sample may be carry-over from other donors' samples.

This clonotype occurred a few times. V gene TRBV6-2 or TRBV6-3 combines with J gene TRBJ1-6; 11 bases map to TRBD1. With 4 bases clipped from V and 7 bases from J, the junction kept 3 bases outside the gene matches. There are 15 residues in the CDR3. Germline V CDR1 and CDR2: MNHEY, SVGEGT. The CDR3: CASSFGTGGNSPLHF. The CDR3 coding sequence is TGTGCCAGCAGTTTCGGGACAGGGGGAAATTCACCCCTCCACTTT.

A few counts support this clonotype. The rearrangement uses TRBV16 and TRBJ1-3; D is ambiguous. V was pared by 0 bases and J by 1 base, with 7 bases between. The CDR3 consists of 15 residues. Germline lookup yields CDR1 KGHSY and CDR2 FQNENV. CDR3 sequence (DNA): TGTGCCAGCAGCCAATCAGGAGGGTCTGGAAACACCATATATTTT. Translating it yields CASSQSGGSGNTIYF.

CDR3 sequence reads: CASSSFAGGPFNEQFF. As DNA, the CDR3 is TGTGCCAGCAGCTCCTTTGCGGGAGGGCCCTTCAATGAGCAGTTCTTC. The chain combines TRBV7-9 with TRBJ2-1; 9 nucleotides match TRBD2. The CDR3 is 16 amino acids. Per the germline V gene, CDR1 is SEHNR and CDR2 is FQNEAQ (reference sequence). Trimming cost V 4 bases and J 6 bases; bases outside gene matches: 10.

This clonotype was detected ten times or more. This sequence joins TRBV11-3 and TRBJ1-1; D is unclear. The V end was cut by 1 base, the J end by 4 bases, with 4 bases between. Looked up from germline, CDR1 is SGHNT and CDR2 is YENEEA. This CDR3 is 12 amino acids long. The CDR3 coding sequence is TGTGCCAGCAGCTTAGTCTCCACTGAAGCTTTCTTT. As protein: CASSLVSTEAFF.

The table lists this clonotype with a few counts. The chain is built from TRBV27 and TRBJ2-2; D is possibly TRBD1 (5 bases). V shed 3 bases and J shed 4 bases, with 9 bases lying between them. Germline CDR1 reads MNHEY; CDR2 reads SMNVEV (reference sequence). The CDR3 has 14 residues. The CDR3 DNA follows: TGTGCCAGCAGTTTCCGACAGCTCACCGGGGAGCTGTTTTTT. Residues: CASSFRQLTGELFF.

The J gene is TRBJ2-3, the V gene TRBV7-9; 7 bases are shared with TRBD1. CDR3 size: 14 residues. Per the germline V gene, CDR1 is SEHNR and CDR2 is FQNEAQ (reference sequence). V lost 5 bases and J lost 2; bases outside the gene matches: 4. The CDR3 nucleotides are TGTGCCAGCAGCACGGGACAGTACACAGATACGCAGTATTTT. It encodes CASSTGQYTDTQYF.

The chain couples TRBV2 to TRBJ1-2; no clear D gene. The germline CDR1 and CDR2 sequences are SNHLY and FYNNEI. The CDR3 has 13 residues. Trimming stripped 5 bases from V and 4 bases from J, with 11 bases between. For the CDR3, the DNA is TGTGCCAGCAGTATTCTAGGTACCTATGGCTACACCTTC. It is translated as CASSILGTYGYTF.

This chain links TRBV5-6 with TRBJ2-7; D is perhaps TRBD1 (6 bases). CDR1 and CDR2 from the germline V gene are SGHDT and YYEEEE. The CDR3 runs to 14 residues. V was clipped by 4 bases and J by 3 bases, with 14 bases between them. The DNA for the CDR3 is TGTGCCAGCAGCCTGATACAGGGTAACTACGAGCAGTACTTC. It encodes CASSLIQGNYEQYF. The variable domain in full, with the rest retrieved from reference TRBV5-6 and TRBJ2-7, is DAGVTQSPTHLIKTRGQQVTLRCSPKSGHDTVSWYQQALGQGPQFIFQYYEEEERQRGNFPDRFSGHQFPNYSSELNVNALLLGDSALYLCASSLIQGNYEQYFGPGTRLTVT.

This clonotype turned up a few times. The chain recombines TRBV29-1 with TRBJ2-1; TRBD2 matches 15 bases. V was pared by 4 bases and J by 7 bases, with 14 bases of the junction left unmatched. CDR1 is SQVTM and CDR2 is ANQGSEA in the germline V gene. The CDR3 has 18 residues. DNA of the CDR3: TGCAGCGTTGGATCGGGACTAGCGGGAGGCTCCCACAGGAATGAGCAGTTCTTC. Translated: CSVGSGLAGGSHRNEQFF.

This clonotype was seen at least ten times. The gene calls are TRBV5-1 and TRBJ1-2, with 8 bases fitting TRBD1. Per the germline V gene, CDR1 is SGHRS and CDR2 is YFSETQ. The CDR3 contains 13 residues. V lost 6 bases to trimming and J lost 11 bases; unmatched junction nucleotides: 12. The CDR3, as DNA: TGCGCCAGCACCCGACAGGGGTTTGAAGAGTACACCTTC. It codes for CASTRQGFEEYTF.

The gene calls are TRBV20-1 and TRBJ2-7, with D perhaps TRBD2 (6 bases). With 2 bases removed from V and 7 bases from J, the gap between germline ends came to 18 bases. The CDR3 consists of 14 residues. Germline values: CDR1 DFQATT, CDR2 SNEGSKA (reference sequence). The CDR3 DNA sequence: TGCAGTGCTAGACTTAAGGGGCTAGCGAGGGAGCAGTACTTC. It specifies CSARLKGLAREQYF.

This clonotype has just a few counts. The chain joins TRBV12-3 or TRBV12-4 to TRBJ2-7, with TRBD2 matching 10 bases. The CDR3 length is 16 residues. V was pared by 4 bases and J by 2 bases, with 8 bases of the junction left unmatched. CDR3 region: CASSSKGAGGPYEQYF. Written as DNA, the CDR3 is TGTGCCAGCAGTTCGAAGGGAGCGGGAGGGCCCTACGAGCAGTACTTC.

The J gene is TRBJ2-1, the V gene TRBV28; TRBD1 matches at 8 bases. Trimming at V came to 1 base and at J to 0 bases, leaving 11 bases not matched to a gene. The CDR3 covers 19 residues. Germline CDR1 MDHEN, CDR2 SYDVKM. CDR3 protein: CASSLSWTGLRSSYNEQFF. The CDR3 DNA sequence: TGTGCCAGCAGTTTATCCTGGACAGGGCTCCGAAGCTCCTACAATGAGCAGTTCTTC. Based on the CDR3 plus reference TRBV28 and TRBJ2-1, the full variable domain is DVKVTQSSRYLVKRTGEKVFLECVQDMDHENMFWYRQDPGLGLRLIYFSYDVKMKEKGDIPEGYSVSREKKERFSLILESASTNQTSMYLCASSLSWTGLRSSYNEQFFGPGTRLTVL.

In its sample, this clonotype was seen a few times. V is TRBV12-3 or TRBV12-4 and J is TRBJ2-1; the match to TRBD1 covers 7 bases. CDR3 length equals 15 residues. V dropped 7 bases and J dropped 6; count of bases not matched to a gene: 12. DNA for the CDR3: TGTGCCAGCAAAACAGGGGTCGGGAACAGCAATGAGCAGTTCTTC. It encodes CASKTGVGNSNEQFF.

This clonotype occurred a few times. V usage is TRBV30 and J usage is TRBJ1-4; D gene uncertain. The CDR3 loop spans 15 amino acids. Trimming pared 0 bases from V and 4 bases from J, leaving 12 bases between. Germline V CDR1 and CDR2: GTSNPN, SVGIG (reference sequence). CDR3 sequence reads: CAWSVGGQFNEKLFF. CDR3 DNA sequence: TGTGCCTGGAGTGTAGGCGGCCAATTTAATGAAAAACTGTTTTTT.

This clonotype was found a few times. The genes are TRBV7-9 and TRBJ2-7; possibly TRBD1 for D (6 bases). Per germline, CDR1 SEHNR and CDR2 FQNEAQ (reference sequence). The CDR3 runs to 14 residues. Trimming stripped 1 base from V and 1 base from J, with 8 bases between. As DNA, the CDR3 is TGTGCCAGCAGCTTAGGCGGACAGTCCTACGAGCAGTACGTC. This encodes CASSLGGQSYEQYV.

This clonotype appeared a few times. J is TRBJ1-1 and V is TRBV28; perhaps TRBD1 as D (5 bases). V was cut by 5 bases and J by 0 bases, with 10 bases left in between. CDR1 MDHEN and CDR2 SYDVKM come from the germline V gene. CDR3 length: 14 amino acids. CDR3: CASSTQGLNTEAFF. CDR3 bases: TGTGCCAGCAGTACCCAGGGATTGAACACTGAAGCTTTCTTT.